These 27 T cell receptor beta chains were all obtained from the same sample, sequenced in a study of shared clonotypes between healthy human individuals. Measured with immunoSEQ multiplex PCR; TCRdb has only the in-frame clones, and not every one. The repertoire holds over 2 million clones, with 90% to 95% as singletons. The sequenced sample consisted of naive CD4+ T cells sorted from blood. Subset described: CD45RA+ positively selected. These receptors all come from a man between 18 and 35 years old in good health.

The rearrangement joins TRBV7-2 to TRBJ2-3; 10 nucleotides line up with TRBD2. Trimming took 0 bases from V and 5 from J; bases not matched to a gene: 11. CDR1 SGHTA and CDR2 FQGNSA come from the germline V gene. This CDR3 region has 18 residues. CDR3 amino acids: CASSLAHTSGGAGDTQYF. For the CDR3, the DNA is TGTGCCAGCAGCTTAGCGCATACCAGCGGGGGGGCCGGAGATACGCAGTATTTT.

This chain joins TRBV25-1 and TRBJ2-6, with D unresolved. CDR1 is MGHDK, CDR2 SYGVNS, per germline. The CDR3 runs to 13 residues. The V and J ends lost 4 bases and 7 bases respectively, with 8 bases between them. DNA for the CDR3: TGTGCCAGCAGTGTAGGGCCCGCCAACGTCCTGACTTTC. It translates to CASSVGPANVLTF. Filled out from reference TRBV25-1 and TRBJ2-6, the complete variable domain reads EADIYQTPRYLVIGTGKKITLECSQTMGHDKMYWYQQDPGMELHLIHYSYGVNSTEKGDLSSESTVSRIRTEHFPLTLESARPSHTSQYLCASSVGPANVLTFGAGSRLTVL.

Comments on this clone: The same CDR3 can be traced to other DNA sequences in this sample. V is TRBV11-2 and J is TRBJ1-1; D call uncertain. Germline values: CDR1 SGHAT, CDR2 FQNNGV. This CDR3 contains 13 residues. Trimming cost V 4 bases and J 1 base, with 7 bases left between them. The DNA for the CDR3 is TGTGCCAGCAGCTCCCAAGGGAACACTGAAGCTTTCTTT. It specifies CASSSQGNTEAFF.

In the case of this clone: At the DNA level, this CDR3 is encoded by other sequences in the same sample as well. V is TRBV18 and J is TRBJ1-1; unclear D gene. CDR3 length equals 13 residues. V was clipped by 3 bases and J by 2 bases, with 7 bases between them. Germline CDR1 reads KGHSH; CDR2 reads LQKENI. The CDR3, as DNA: TGTGCCAGCTCACCTGCGCTAAACACTGAAGCTTTCTTT. Translating it yields CASSPALNTEAFF.

The chain employs TRBV7-9 and TRBJ2-3, with TRBD2 identical over 7 bases. Trimming removed 4 bases from V and 2 bases from J; junction bases left unmatched: 6. CDR1 and CDR2 from the germline V gene are SEHNR and FQNEAQ (reference sequence). This CDR3 comprises 15 residues. CDR3 loop: CASSYRGEDTDTQYF. CDR3 coding DNA: TGTGCCAGCAGCTACCGGGGGGAAGACACAGATACGCAGTATTTT.

This chain uses TRBV6-4 with TRBJ1-6; tentative D call: TRBD1 (5 bases). Trimming pared 6 bases from V and 0 bases from J, leaving 24 bases between. This CDR3 spans 20 amino acids. Germline CDR1 is MRHNA and CDR2 is SNTAGT. Here the CDR3 reads CASSTPGICSASSYNSPLHF. CDR3 sequence (DNA): TGTGCCAGCAGCACCCCAGGGATTTGTTCGGCCAGCTCCTATAATTCACCCCTCCACTTT.

The rearrangement joins TRBV5-1 to TRBJ2-4; 11 bases are a match to TRBD1. The CDR3 is made up of 17 amino acids. Germline V gives CDR1 SGHRS, CDR2 YFSETQ. J gave up 3 bases and V 1 base, and 6 bases lay outside the gene matches. The CDR3 sequence is CASSLWTGGAGKNIQYF. CDR3 nucleotide sequence: TGCGCCAGCAGCTTGTGGACAGGGGGCGCGGGCAAAAACATTCAGTACTTC.

This chain uses TRBV9 with TRBJ1-1; D uncertain. The germline gives CDR1 SGDLS, CDR2 YYNGEE. Between the trimmed V and J ends, which lost 0 bases and 0 bases, there was a span of 9 bases. The length of the CDR3 is 15 residues. CDR3 residues: CASSVDVAMNTEAFF. As DNA, the CDR3 is TGTGCCAGCAGCGTAGATGTAGCCATGAACACTGAAGCTTTCTTT.

The chain couples TRBV4-1 to TRBJ1-5; D is uncertain. CDR3 length equals 15 residues. The V gene lost 0 bases and the J gene lost 7 bases, with 13 bases spanning the gap. Germline V CDR1 and CDR2: MGHRA, YSYEKL. The CDR3 here is CASSQDPGIGQPQHF. For the CDR3, the DNA is TGCGCCAGCAGCCAAGACCCGGGGATAGGGCAGCCCCAGCATTTT.

The chain uses TRBV10-3 and TRBJ1-3; D gene uncertain. V was shortened by 6 bases and J by 2 bases, with 11 bases between the two germline ends. The CDR3 covers 14 residues. Per the germline V gene, CDR1 is ENHRY and CDR2 is SYGVKD. DNA of the CDR3: TGTGCCATCAGCGACCCGCTAGCTGGAAACACCATATATTTT. Protein: CAISDPLAGNTIYF.

This clone appeared once. V and J are TRBV10-3 and TRBJ2-3; tentative D call: TRBD1 (5 bases). V lost 0 bases, J lost 1 base, and 11 bases lay in between. CDR3 length: 16 amino acids. Germline CDR1 ENHRY, CDR2 SYGVKD. CDR3 nucleotides: TGTGCCATCAGTGAGTCCCCGGACACGGGCACAGATACGCAGTATTTT. Translated: CAISESPDTGTDTQYF.

The chain combines TRBV5-1 with TRBJ1-6; no reliable D call. Germline lookup yields CDR1 SGHRS and CDR2 YFSETQ. The CDR3 is 15 amino acids. The ends were cut back, 0 bases at V and 9 bases at J, with 13 bases in the middle. CDR3 in amino acids: CASSLDQVWGSPLHF. DNA of the CDR3: TGCGCCAGCAGCTTGGATCAGGTCTGGGGTTCACCCCTCCACTTT.

The gene calls are TRBV28 and TRBJ1-4, with 10 bases fitting TRBD1. Germline V CDR1 and CDR2: MDHEN, SYDVKM. Unmatched junction bases numbered 7, after V lost 6 bases and J lost 0 bases. This CDR3 is 17 amino acids long. The CDR3 DNA reads as TGTGCCAGCAGGACAGGGGGCCATGCCCCAACTAATGAAAAACTGTTTTTT. It yields the protein CASRTGGHAPTNEKLFF.

The rearrangement links TRBV5-1 to TRBJ1-2; D might be TRBD1 (5 bases). The V end was cut by 3 bases, the J end by 10 bases, with 19 bases between. Germline lookup yields CDR1 SGHRS and CDR2 YFSETQ. The CDR3 length is 14 residues. The CDR3 region has the DNA TGCGCCAGCAGCTCAACGGACAATCCGCGTTCCTACACCTTC. It is translated as CASSSTDNPRSYTF.

J is TRBJ2-1 and V is TRBV5-1; TRBD2 is a possible D gene (6 bases). The V gene's germline CDR1 is SGHRS and CDR2 YFSETQ. The V end lost 1 base, the J end lost 8 bases, and 28 bases lay between the germline ends. This CDR3 has 19 amino acids. DNA of the CDR3: TGCGCCAGCAGCTTGAGAGGTTTATCTACTAGCTCAGGCCCACATGAGCAGTTCTTC. Its translation is CASSLRGLSTSSGPHEQFF.

CDR3 coding DNA: TGTGCCAGGAATCTAATTAGGACTGAAGCTTTCTTT. Residues: CARNLIRTEAFF. The V gene is TRBV6-1, the J gene TRBJ1-1; D is ambiguous. This CDR3 is built from 12 residues. The germline CDR1 and CDR2 sequences are MNHNS and SASEGT. V lost 9 bases and J 5 bases, leaving 13 bases between the germline ends.

This sequence joins TRBV28 and TRBJ1-6; a weak D match, TRBD1 (5 bases). Trimming shortened V by 4 bases and J by 7 bases, and 20 bases separated the two germline ends. Germline V gives CDR1 MDHEN, CDR2 SYDVKM. There are 17 residues in the CDR3. CDR3 amino acids: CASSSRSVGAKNSPLHF. The CDR3 DNA reads as TGTGCCAGCAGTTCACGGTCCGTCGGGGCAAAGAATTCACCCCTCCACTTT.

The chain couples TRBV6-1 to TRBJ2-1; D is possibly TRBD2 (5 bases). CDR1 is MNHNS and CDR2 is SASEGT in the germline V gene. The CDR3 spans 16 residues. The V gene lost 3 bases and the J gene lost 0 bases, with 12 bases spanning the gap. The CDR3 DNA sequence: TGTGCCAGCAGTGATTCAGCGGTGGGCTCCTACAATGAGCAGTTCTTC. Residues: CASSDSAVGSYNEQFF.

Remarks on this clone: One end of the junction does not line up with germline, which may come from a read error. The genes are TRBV7-7 and TRBJ2-1, with 14 bases identical to TRBD2. This CDR3 is 17 amino acids long. Germline V CDR1 and CDR2: SSHAT, FNYEAQ (reference sequence). The CDR3 sequence is CASSLDAGLAGAGEQFF. The CDR3 DNA sequence: TGTGCTAGCAGCTTAGATGCGGGACTAGCGGGAGCGGGTGAGCAGTTCTTC.

This clone was seen a single time. The chain joins TRBV11-1 to TRBJ1-1; D remains unclear. The CDR3 has 14 residues. The V and J ends lost 5 bases and 3 bases respectively, with 13 bases between them. In germline, CDR1 is SGHAT, CDR2 FQDESV (reference sequence). The CDR3, as DNA: TGTGCCAGCAGCCGTGGACCTCGGGACACTGAAGCTTTCTTT. Residues: CASSRGPRDTEAFF.

Only a few counts were recorded for this clone. The genes are TRBV29-1 and TRBJ2-5, with D possibly being TRBD1 or TRBD2 (6 bases each). The end of the DNA fits TRBJ2-7 better, so the J call may be wrong. The CDR3 spans 14 residues. In germline, CDR1 is SQVTM, CDR2 ANQGSEA. CDR3 protein: CSVDKQVRGGEQYF. As DNA, the CDR3 is TGCAGCGTTGACAAACAGGTCAGGGGAGGCGAGCAGTACTTC.

This chain uses TRBV4-1 with TRBJ1-2; 7 bases fit TRBD1. The CDR3 sequence is 15 residues long. V was pared by 0 bases and J by 2 bases, with 3 bases of the junction left unmatched. Germline CDR1 MGHRA, CDR2 YSYEKL. The CDR3 loop is CASSQDRGRNYGYTF. The DNA of the CDR3 is TGCGCCAGCAGCCAAGATAGGGGGCGGAACTATGGCTACACCTTC.

V is TRBV10-1 and J is TRBJ1-2; no clear D gene. This CDR3 comprises 13 residues. The germline CDR1 and CDR2 sequences are WNHNN and SYGVQD (reference sequence). V was clipped by 4 bases and J by 1 base, with 7 bases between them. The DNA for the CDR3 is TGCGCCAGCAGTGTCGGGTTTAACTATGGCTACACCTTC. The encoded protein is CASSVGFNYGYTF.

The chain is built from TRBV5-4 and TRBJ2-7, with no clear D. Per germline, CDR1 SGHNT and CDR2 YYREEE (reference sequence). V was trimmed by 1 base and J by 0 bases, leaving 11 bases between them. There are 15 residues in the CDR3. The CDR3 nucleotides are TGTGCCAGCAGCTTGAGTTCGACCGACTCCTACGAGCAGTACTTC. Its protein product is CASSLSSTDSYEQYF.

The V call is TRBV30, the J call TRBJ2-5; D call uncertain. Germline loops: CDR1 GTSNPN, CDR2 SVGIG (reference sequence). The germline V and J ends were trimmed by 3 bases and 3 bases, with 8 bases remaining between them. CDR3 length equals 12 residues. CDR3 coding DNA: TGTGCCTGGAGCGGGCAGGAAGAGACCCAGTACTTC. As protein: CAWSGQEETQYF.

V and J are TRBV27 and TRBJ1-4; no firm D call. CDR1 is MNHEY and CDR2 is SMNVEV in the germline V gene (reference sequence). Trimming removed 5 bases from V and 10 bases from J, with 11 bases in between. The CDR3 totals 12 residues. The CDR3 DNA follows: TGTGCCAGCAGTACCGGACTAGGAAAACTGTTTTTT. Translated, it gives CASSTGLGKLFF.

The chain joins TRBV5-4 to TRBJ2-1; 10 positions agree with TRBD2. This CDR3 is 16 amino acids long. Germline V gene lookup returns CDR1 SGHNT and CDR2 YYREEE (reference sequence). The V and J ends lost 3 bases and 4 bases, in that order; junction bases with no gene match: 7. The CDR3 coding sequence is TGTGCCAGCAGCTACCCTATAGCGGGGGGATACAATGAGCAGTTCTTC. Amino acids: CASSYPIAGGYNEQFF.